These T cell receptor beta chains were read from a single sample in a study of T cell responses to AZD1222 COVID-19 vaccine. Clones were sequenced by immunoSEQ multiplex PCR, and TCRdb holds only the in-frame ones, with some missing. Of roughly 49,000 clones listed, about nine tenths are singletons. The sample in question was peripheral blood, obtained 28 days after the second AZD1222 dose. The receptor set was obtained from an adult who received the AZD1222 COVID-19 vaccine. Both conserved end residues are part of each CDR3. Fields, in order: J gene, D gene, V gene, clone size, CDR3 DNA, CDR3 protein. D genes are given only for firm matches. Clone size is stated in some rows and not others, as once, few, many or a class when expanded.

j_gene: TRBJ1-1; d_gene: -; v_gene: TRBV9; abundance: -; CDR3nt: TGTGCCAGCAGTTCGTACAGGGTCGGCACTGAAGCTTTCTTT; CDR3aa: CASSSYRVGTEAFF
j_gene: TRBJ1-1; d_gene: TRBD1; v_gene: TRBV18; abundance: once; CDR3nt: TGTGCCAGCTCACCAGGGACAGGCCCGGGGACTGAAGCTTTCTTT; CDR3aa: CASSPGTGPGTEAFF
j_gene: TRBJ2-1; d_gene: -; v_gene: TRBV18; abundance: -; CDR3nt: TGTGCCAGCTCACCTCAAACACAGGGAGAACACAATGAGCAGTTCTTC; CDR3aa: CASSPQTQGEHNEQFF
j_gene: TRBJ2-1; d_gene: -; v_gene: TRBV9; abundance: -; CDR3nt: TGTGCCAGCAGCCCCCAGCCGACTTCCTCCTACAATGAGCAGTTCTTC; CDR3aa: CASSPQPTSSYNEQFF
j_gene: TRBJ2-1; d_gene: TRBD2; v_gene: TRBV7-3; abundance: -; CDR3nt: TGTGCCAGCAGCTTGGGACTAGCGGTTCACAATGAGCAGTTCTTC; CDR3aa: CASSLGLAVHNEQFF
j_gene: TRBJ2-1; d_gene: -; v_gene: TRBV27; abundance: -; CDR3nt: TGTGCCAGCAGTTGGGGGCGCCTGAGCAATGAGCAGTTCTTC; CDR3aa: CASSWGRLSNEQFF
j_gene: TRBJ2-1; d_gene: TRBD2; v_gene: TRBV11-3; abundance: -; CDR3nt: TGTGCCAGCAGCCGAGGTCCCGGGACTAGCGGGAGTAACCATGAGCAGTTCTTC; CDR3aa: CASSRGPGTSGSNHEQFF
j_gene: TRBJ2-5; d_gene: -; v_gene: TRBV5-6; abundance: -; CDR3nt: TGTGCCAGCAGCCCTCAGCTGGAGACCCAGTACTTC; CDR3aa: CASSPQLETQYF
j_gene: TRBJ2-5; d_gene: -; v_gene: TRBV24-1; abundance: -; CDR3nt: TGTGCCACCAGTGATCCCGGGCCCGCGGGGGAGACCCAGTACTTC; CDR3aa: CATSDPGPAGETQYF
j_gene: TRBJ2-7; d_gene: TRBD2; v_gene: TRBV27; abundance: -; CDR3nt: TGTGCCAGCAGCCGCCGCGGGAGCTCCTACGAGCAGTACTTC; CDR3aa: CASSRRGSSYEQYF
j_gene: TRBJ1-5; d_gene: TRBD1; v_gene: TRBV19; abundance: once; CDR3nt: TGTGCCACTACACCGGACAGGGGAAAAAGGCCCCAGCATTTT; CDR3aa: CATTPDRGKRPQHF
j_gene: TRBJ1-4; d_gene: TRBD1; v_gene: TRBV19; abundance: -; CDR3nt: TGTGCCAGTAGAGGGCTACCGGGACAGAGTAATGAAAAACTGTTTTTT; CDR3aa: CASRGLPGQSNEKLFF